The 31 T cell receptor beta chains below all came from one sample that was sequenced in a study of shared clonotypes between healthy human individuals. Only in-frame clones appear in the TCRdb table, and some are missing; sequencing was by immunoSEQ multiplex PCR. The data show 1.4 million to 1.5 million clones, 95% to 97% seen once. Sequencing input: naive CD4+ T cells sorted from blood. The sample's subset: CD45RA+ positively selected. These receptors were obtained from a young man in good health.

The CDR3 reads CASQTSGIYEQYF. DNA of the CDR3: TGTGCCAGCCAGACTAGCGGTATCTACGAGCAGTACTTC. V and J are TRBV7-8 and TRBJ2-7; 9 positions match TRBD2. V dropped 8 bases and J dropped 3; count of bases not matched to a gene: 5. This CDR3 is built from 13 residues. Per the germline V gene, CDR1 is SGHVS and CDR2 is FQNEAQ.

The rearrangement uses TRBV27 and TRBJ2-7; tentatively, D is TRBD1 (5 bases). The CDR3 is 11 residues long. V was pared by 8 bases and J by 5 bases, with 10 bases between. CDR1 is MNHEY and CDR2 is SMNVEV in the germline V gene (reference sequence). The CDR3 sequence: CASGRTNEQYF. Here the CDR3 DNA reads TGTGCCAGCGGACGGACAAACGAGCAGTACTTC.

This chain uses TRBV6-1 with TRBJ2-2, with TRBD2 as a possible D gene (6 bases). V was cut by 7 bases and J by 1 base, with 10 bases left in between. CDR3 length: 14 residues. Germline V gene lookup returns CDR1 MNHNS and CDR2 SASEGT. The CDR3 spells CASTGLQNTGELFF. CDR3 nucleotides: TGTGCCAGCACGGGACTTCAGAACACCGGGGAGCTGTTTTTT.

The chain carries TRBV29-1 and TRBJ2-5; D perhaps matches TRBD1 (5 bases). This CDR3 has 12 residues. Germline CDR1 and CDR2: SQVTM and ANQGSEA. Trimming left V 7 bases short and J 5 bases short, with 14 bases between. The CDR3 protein is CSGNRSPETQYF. CDR3 nucleotide sequence: TGCAGCGGTAACAGGTCCCCCGAGACCCAGTACTTC.

The chain has TRBV19 and TRBJ2-7, with 7 positions matching TRBD1. Germline trimming cut 5 bases from V and 3 bases from J; bases unmatched to any gene: 7. Germline assignment: CDR1 LNHDA and CDR2 SQIVND (reference sequence). The CDR3 length is 14 residues. The CDR3 DNA reads TGTGCCAGTAGTCCCCGGGACAGTCTCTACGAGCAGTACTTC. Translation gives CASSPRDSLYEQYF. Full variable domain (rest looked up from reference TRBV19 and TRBJ2-7): DGGITQSPKYLFRKEGQNVTLSCEQNLNHDAMYWYRQDPGQGLRLIYYSQIVNDFQKGDIAEGYSVSREKKESFPLTVTSAQKNPTAFYLCASSPRDSLYEQYFGPGTRLTVT.

This clone was seen just once. The V call is TRBV29-1, the J call TRBJ2-1; a weak D match, TRBD1 (6 bases). There are 16 residues in the CDR3. CDR1 is SQVTM, CDR2 ANQGSEA, per germline. The V and J ends lost 1 base and 4 bases respectively, with 17 bases between them. The CDR3 nucleotides are TGCAGCGTTGAAGCTCCAGGGGTGGTCAGTTACAATGAGCAGTTCTTC. It specifies CSVEAPGVVSYNEQFF.

The chain is built from TRBV4-3 and TRBJ2-7; 16 bases align to TRBD2. In germline, CDR1 is LGHNA, CDR2 YSLEER. The J segment lost 0 bases and the V segment lost 2 bases, leaving 7 bases of the junction unmatched. This CDR3 comprises 19 residues. In nucleotides, the CDR3 is TGCGCCAGCAGCCAAACCCCGGGACTAGCGGGAGGGTACTCCTACGAGCAGTACTTC. It translates to CASSQTPGLAGGYSYEQYF.

The V gene is TRBV29-1, the J gene TRBJ2-1; 10 bases align to TRBD1. V lost 7 bases, J lost 6 bases, and 6 bases stayed unmatched. The CDR3 extends over 13 amino acids. Germline V lookup: CDR1 SQVTM, CDR2 ANQGSEA. The CDR3 is CSAGTGVGNEQFF. In DNA form, the CDR3 reads TGCAGCGCCGGGACAGGGGTCGGCAATGAGCAGTTCTTC.

J is TRBJ1-3 and V is TRBV29-1; 7 bases line up with TRBD1. CDR1 is SQVTM and CDR2 is ANQGSEA in the germline V gene. This CDR3 contains 16 residues. The V segment lost 3 bases and the J segment 0 bases; nucleotides outside the gene matches: 8. The CDR3, as DNA: TGCAGCGTTGATAACAGACAGGGTGTCTCTGGAAACACCATATATTTT. Its protein product is CSVDNRQGVSGNTIYF.

The J gene is TRBJ1-3, the V gene TRBV18; maybe TRBD1 (6 bases). In germline, CDR1 is KGHSH, CDR2 LQKENI. V was clipped by 5 bases and J by 0 bases, with 14 bases between them. CDR3 length: 16 residues. CDR3 DNA: TGTGCCAGCTCATCCAAACCAGGGGTCTCTGGAAACACCATATATTTT. As protein: CASSSKPGVSGNTIYF.

CDR3 amino acids: CASSLGGSKQTQYF. CDR3 coding DNA: TGTGCCAGCAGCTTAGGGGGTAGCAAACAGACCCAGTACTTC. This chain links TRBV7-2 with TRBJ2-5; D gene uncertain. This CDR3 has 14 residues. The V gene lost 1 base and the J gene lost 6 bases, with 12 bases spanning the gap. Looked up from germline, CDR1 is SGHTA and CDR2 is FQGNSA.

This sequence joins TRBV18 and TRBJ1-4; D remains unclear. The V gene's germline CDR1 is KGHSH and CDR2 LQKENI. The CDR3 covers 15 residues. V gave up 3 bases and J gave up 8 bases, with 16 bases separating them. The CDR3 bases are TGTGCCAGCTCACCCGGAAGAGGGCCCGCCGAAAAACTGTTTTTT. Translation: CASSPGRGPAEKLFF.

The chain combines TRBV18 with TRBJ1-5; D is ambiguous. The CDR3 totals 17 residues. The V gene's germline CDR1 is KGHSH and CDR2 LQKENI. V dropped 3 bases and J dropped 2 bases, with 17 bases sitting between them. In DNA form, the CDR3 reads TGTGCCAGCTCACCTCGGGGAGGGTGGAGGGGCAATCAGCCCCAGCATTTT. Translated, it gives CASSPRGGWRGNQPQHF.

The J gene is TRBJ2-5, the V gene TRBV2; D call uncertain. Trimming shortened V by 8 bases and J by 5 bases, and 12 bases separated the two germline ends. This CDR3 has 12 residues. Per the germline V gene, CDR1 is SNHLY and CDR2 is FYNNEI. CDR3 nucleotide sequence: TGTGCCAGCCTTAAGACCCCTGAGACCCAGTACTTC. Translated, it gives CASLKTPETQYF.

The chain uses TRBV29-1 and TRBJ2-2, with 7 bases aligning to TRBD1. Germline V gives CDR1 SQVTM, CDR2 ANQGSEA. V was pared by 6 bases and J by 7 bases, with 11 bases of the junction left unmatched. The length of the CDR3 is 14 residues. The CDR3 sequence is CSVGDRAPLGELFF. CDR3 in DNA: TGCAGCGTGGGTGACAGGGCCCCACTCGGGGAGCTGTTTTTT.

The CDR3 DNA is TGCGCCAGCAGCTTGACAGTCACCGAAAACACCATATATTTT. Translated, it gives CASSLTVTENTIYF. The rearrangement uses TRBV5-1 and TRBJ1-3, with D hard to call. Germline V gene data show CDR1 as SGHRS and CDR2 as YFSETQ. CDR3 length equals 14 residues. V was clipped by 1 base and J by 6 bases, with 11 bases between them.

The V gene is TRBV11-3, the J gene TRBJ2-7, with D perhaps given as TRBD1 or TRBD2 (7 bases each). The germline V gene encodes CDR1 SGHNT and CDR2 YENEEA. The V end was cut by 1 base, the J end by 5 bases, with 27 bases between. This CDR3 is built from 19 residues. The CDR3 reads CASSLATGVTAKRGDEQYF. DNA for the CDR3: TGTGCCAGCAGCTTAGCCACAGGGGTGACGGCGAAACGGGGGGACGAGCAGTACTTC.

J is TRBJ2-7 and V is TRBV7-8; tentative D call: TRBD1 (6 bases). This CDR3 spans 16 amino acids. From germline, CDR1 is SGHVS and CDR2 FQNEAQ. The V end was cut by 2 bases, the J end by 1 base, with 15 bases between. DNA of the CDR3: TGTGCCAGCAGCTTACTATTTCAGGGGCCTTCCTACGAGCAGTACTTC. Encoded protein: CASSLLFQGPSYEQYF.

As to this clone: Other DNA sequences from this sample encode an identical CDR3 as well. The chain recombines TRBV28 with TRBJ2-7, with a weak D call TRBD1 (5 bases). Germline CDR1 reads MDHEN; CDR2 reads SYDVKM. Trimming took 5 bases from V and 5 from J, leaving 10 bases between them. The CDR3 consists of 12 residues. The CDR3 bases are TGTGCCAGCAGTCCCCAGGGAAACGAGCAGTACTTC. Translating gives CASSPQGNEQYF.

This chain connects TRBV28 to TRBJ1-2; no reliable D call. The CDR3 covers 12 residues. The V gene lost 2 bases and the J gene lost 5 bases, with 6 bases spanning the gap. In germline, CDR1 is MDHEN, CDR2 SYDVKM. The CDR3 is CASSLSWYGYTF. In DNA form, the CDR3 reads TGTGCCAGCAGTTTAAGTTGGTATGGCTACACCTTC.

The chain carries TRBV7-9 and TRBJ2-1; D remains ambiguous. The CDR3 covers 17 residues. Germline CDR1 reads SEHNR; CDR2 reads FQNEAQ (reference sequence). Deletions cut 1 base from V and 0 bases from J, with 13 bases between. The CDR3, as DNA: TGTGCCAGCAGCTTAGTTCCAGCAAGAAGCTCCTACAATGAGCAGTTCTTC. This translates into CASSLVPARSSYNEQFF.

The sample holds one count of this clone. J is TRBJ1-1 and V is TRBV5-1; D is ambiguous. The CDR3 length is 16 residues. In germline, CDR1 is SGHRS, CDR2 YFSETQ. Between the trimmed V and J ends, which lost 3 bases and 0 bases, there was a span of 15 bases. The CDR3 region is CASSSRAFHMNTEAFF. The DNA for the CDR3 is TGCGCCAGCAGCTCCCGGGCCTTCCACATGAACACTGAAGCTTTCTTT.

Points on this clone: This CDR3 is also generated by other DNA sequences in the sample. The CDR3 region has the DNA TGTGCCAGCTCACCTCAGGGGGGCAATCAGCCCCAGCATTTT. Translation gives CASSPQGGNQPQHF. The V and J genes are TRBV18 and TRBJ1-5, with 7 positions matching TRBD1. There are 14 residues in the CDR3. Germline assignment: CDR1 KGHSH and CDR2 LQKENI. The ends lost 3 bases at V and 2 bases at J; junction bases unmatched: 1. The full variable domain, with the rest looked up from reference TRBV18 and TRBJ1-5, is NAGVMQNPRHLVRRRGQEARLRCSPMKGHSHVYWYRQLPEEGLKFMVYLQKENIIDESGMPKERFSAEFPKEGPSILRIQQVVRGDSAAYFCASSPQGGNQPQHFGDGTRLSIL.

J is TRBJ2-7 and V is TRBV27, with D possibly being TRBD2 (5 bases). V was shortened by 4 bases and J by 2 bases, with 12 bases between the two germline ends. The CDR3 runs to 14 residues. Germline V gene lookup returns CDR1 MNHEY and CDR2 SMNVEV (reference sequence). The CDR3 DNA is TGTGCCAGCAGTTCGGCTAGCCCTCCCTACGAGCAGTACTTC. Translated: CASSSASPPYEQYF.

The chain combines TRBV4-3 with TRBJ2-7; D unclear. The CDR3 contains 15 residues. CDR1 and CDR2 from the germline V gene are LGHNA and YSLEER. Trimming removed 1 base from V and 0 bases from J, with 10 bases in between. CDR3 residues: CASSQGLESSYEQYF. The CDR3 DNA follows: TGCGCCAGCAGCCAAGGACTGGAAAGCTCCTACGAGCAGTACTTC.

As concerns this clone: The identical CDR3 is also encoded by other nucleotide sequences in the sample. The chain uses TRBV18 and TRBJ2-7, with D possibly matching TRBD1 (5 bases). The CDR3 spans 12 residues. Germline CDR1 is KGHSH and CDR2 is LQKENI. Deletions cut 4 bases from V and 2 bases from J, with 6 bases between. The CDR3 DNA follows: TGTGCCAGCTCACAAGGGGCCTACGAGCAGTACTTC. Translated: CASSQGAYEQYF. Looking up the rest from reference TRBV18 and TRBJ2-7 gives the full variable domain: NAGVMQNPRHLVRRRGQEARLRCSPMKGHSHVYWYRQLPEEGLKFMVYLQKENIIDESGMPKERFSAEFPKEGPSILRIQQVVRGDSAAYFCASSQGAYEQYFGPGTRLTVT.

This rearrangement joins TRBV5-8 to TRBJ1-5; D possibly corresponds to TRBD1 (5 bases). Trimming took off 9 bases at V and 6 bases at J, with 16 bases between the two ends. The CDR3 is made up of 13 amino acids. Germline CDR1 reads SGHTS; CDR2 reads YDEGEE. In DNA form, the CDR3 reads TGTGCCACATCCCTGGGGGGGGTTCAGCCCCAGCATTTT. It encodes CATSLGGVQPQHF. Complete variable domain (other parts from reference TRBV5-8 and TRBJ1-5): EAGVTQSPTHLIKTRGQQATLRCSPISGHTSVYWYQQALGLGLQFLLWYDEGEERNRGNFPPRFSGRQFPNYSSELNVNALELEDSALYLCATSLGGVQPQHFGDGTRLSIL.

To note about this clone: The same CDR3 also results from other DNA sequences found in this sample. The rearrangement links TRBV9 to TRBJ1-1; D not resolved. Germline assignment: CDR1 SGDLS and CDR2 YYNGEE. The V end lost 0 bases, the J end lost 1 base, and 7 bases lay between the germline ends. The CDR3 totals 14 residues. The CDR3 DNA reads TGTGCCAGCAGCGTAGGAGGTCAGAACACTGAAGCTTTCTTT. Its translation is CASSVGGQNTEAFF.

The chain couples TRBV5-4 to TRBJ1-4, with D possibly matching TRBD1 (5 bases). V lost 0 bases, J lost 5 bases, and 8 bases lay in between. Germline V gene lookup returns CDR1 SGHNT and CDR2 YYREEE (reference sequence). This CDR3 spans 14 amino acids. Written as DNA, the CDR3 is TGTGCCAGCAGCTTGGGACAGAAAAATGAAAAACTGTTTTTT. It translates to CASSLGQKNEKLFF. The whole variable domain, filled in from reference TRBV5-4 and TRBJ1-4, reads ETGVTQSPTHLIKTRGQQVTLRCSSQSGHNTVSWYQQALGQGPQFIFQYYREEENGRGNFPPRFSGLQFPNYSSELNVNALELDDSALYLCASSLGQKNEKLFFGSGTQLSVL.

This chain joins TRBV5-1 and TRBJ2-7; the D gene is possibly TRBD1 (5 bases). The CDR3 runs to 14 residues. Germline CDR1 reads SGHRS; CDR2 reads YFSETQ. V was cut by 2 bases and J by 2 bases, with 11 bases left in between. CDR3 residues: CASSFTAGPYEQYF. The CDR3 region has the DNA TGCGCCAGCAGCTTCACGGCAGGGCCCTACGAGCAGTACTTC.

The chain combines TRBV19 with TRBJ2-1; no clear D. The CDR3 runs 13 residues. Between the trimmed V and J ends, which lost 1 base and 7 bases, there was a span of 8 bases. Germline CDR1 is LNHDA and CDR2 is SQIVND (reference sequence). The CDR3 bases are TGTGCCAGTAGTATAGGTTTGGAGAATGAGCAGTTCTTC. Translating gives CASSIGLENEQFF.